These 10 T cell receptor beta chains came from one sample sequenced in a study of cytotoxic CD8 clonotypes in ibrutinib-treated CLL. Using immunoSEQ multiplex PCR, the repertoire was profiled, and TCRdb retains in-frame clones only, with some absent. The table has about 300,000 clones, approximately 76% seen once; the top ten hold approximately 5.6%. Sequences were derived from PBMCs, sampled at disease progression, from a patient treated with ibrutinib. Receptor source: a human donor with chronic lymphocytic leukemia.

This chain links TRBV5-1 with TRBJ1-6, with D perhaps matching TRBD1 (5 bases). From germline, CDR1 is SGHRS and CDR2 YFSETQ. There are 15 residues in the CDR3. The ends were cut back, 3 bases at V and 7 bases at J, with 14 bases in the middle. CDR3 sequence: CASSWDVWGNSPLHF. CDR3 in DNA: TGCGCCAGCAGCTGGGACGTTTGGGGAAATTCACCCCTCCACTTT.

The sample holds one count of this clone. The rearrangement uses TRBV7-2 and TRBJ2-3; D unclear. From germline, CDR1 is SGHTA and CDR2 FQGNSA. This CDR3 contains 14 residues. Trimming pared 1 base from V and 2 bases from J, leaving 7 bases between. CDR3 loop: CASSLGQITDTQYF. CDR3 in DNA: TGTGCCAGCAGCTTAGGACAAATCACAGATACGCAGTATTTT.

This clone was detected once. The rearrangement joins TRBV27 to TRBJ2-1; 11 bases are shared with TRBD2. CDR3 length: 17 amino acids. Germline V CDR1 and CDR2: MNHEY, SMNVEV (reference sequence). Losses at the gene ends were 4 bases for V and 4 bases for J; bases not matched to a gene: 9. In DNA, the CDR3 is TGTGCCAGCAGTTCCCGACTAGCGGGAATCCTTTACAATGAGCAGTTCTTC. This encodes CASSSRLAGILYNEQFF.

This clone was recorded a few times. The junction does not match germline at one end; this may be a read error. The genes are TRBV12-5 and TRBJ1-5; TRBD1 might be the D (5 bases). The CDR3 is 15 residues long. Germline values: CDR1 LGHNT, CDR2 FRNRAP. The DNA of the CDR3 is TGTGCTAGTGGCTTGGGACGGATTAGCAATCAGCCCCAGCATTTT. Encoded protein: CASGLGRISNQPQHF.

V usage is TRBV28 and J usage is TRBJ1-1, with D unclear. With 4 bases removed from V and 5 bases from J, the gap between germline ends came to 5 bases. CDR3 length: 11 residues. Germline-derived CDR1 and CDR2 are MDHEN and SYDVKM. In DNA form, the CDR3 reads TGTGCCAGCAGTTCGGGTACTGAAGCTTTCTTT. Its protein is CASSSGTEAFF.

The chain is built from TRBV5-1 and TRBJ2-1, with 8 bases matching TRBD2. Germline V gene data show CDR1 as SGHRS and CDR2 as YFSETQ. The length of the CDR3 is 16 residues. V dropped 4 bases and J dropped 7; count of bases not matched to a gene: 13. CDR3 nucleotides: TGCGCCAGCAGCATAGGACTAGCCGGCATCTCGAATGAGCAGTTCTTC. Residues: CASSIGLAGISNEQFF.

The V and J genes are TRBV19 and TRBJ2-6; D gene uncertain. This CDR3 has 16 residues. V lost 10 bases, J lost 0 bases, and 16 bases lay in between. Germline values: CDR1 LNHDA, CDR2 SQIVND (reference sequence). CDR3 amino acids: CATLTRNYSGANVLTF. The CDR3 nucleotides read TGTGCCACCCTTACCCGGAACTACTCTGGGGCCAACGTCCTGACTTTC.

V and J are TRBV18 and TRBJ1-3; a possible D gene is TRBD1 (6 bases). Germline V lookup: CDR1 KGHSH, CDR2 LQKENI. V lost 6 bases, J lost 0 bases, and 18 bases lay in between. This CDR3 is built from 17 residues. The CDR3 here is CASSPTRGPLSGNTIYF. The CDR3 nucleotides read TGTGCCAGCTCTCCTACCCGGGGGCCCCTCTCTGGAAACACCATATATTTT.

This chain connects TRBV5-1 to TRBJ1-4; D is unresolved. CDR3 length: 14 amino acids. CDR1 is SGHRS and CDR2 is YFSETQ in the germline V gene. Trimming removed 0 bases at V and 0 bases at J, with 3 bases between. The CDR3, as DNA: TGCGCCAGCAGCTTGGGGGCAACTAATGAAAAACTGTTTTTT. Translating gives CASSLGATNEKLFF.

This chain uses TRBV11-2 with TRBJ2-2; D may be TRBD1 or TRBD2 (5 bases each). This CDR3 is 16 amino acids long. Germline loops: CDR1 SGHAT, CDR2 FQNNGV. The V gene lost 5 bases and the J gene lost 4 bases, with 17 bases spanning the gap. The CDR3 region is CASSPWDGPPTGELFF. Here the CDR3 DNA reads TGTGCCAGCAGCCCCTGGGACGGGCCCCCCACCGGGGAGCTGTTTTTT.